The rows below give T cell receptor beta chains drawn from one sample of a study of shared clonotypes between healthy human individuals. The repertoire was sequenced with immunoSEQ multiplex PCR; TCRdb's copy has only in-frame clones and lacks some. The sample lists about 2 million clones, over 85% occurring once. Sequencing was performed on naive CD8+ T cells sorted from blood. The receptor source for this set is a man aged 18 to 30 in good health. Each CDR3 is given with its conserved first and last residue. The D gene is left open where the match is weak. Clone size appears in some rows only: once, few, many, or a class for an expanded clone.

j_call clone_size d_call v_call cdr3_aa cdr3_nt
TRBJ2-7 NA NA TRBV27 CASSPIDRAYEQYF TGTGCCAGCAGTCCCATAGACAGAGCCTACGAGCAGTACTTC
TRBJ2-1 once TRBD2 TRBV27 CASSPGTTAYNEQFF TGTGCCAGCAGTCCGGGGACTACAGCCTACAATGAGCAGTTCTTC
TRBJ2-7 NA TRBD2 TRBV11-2 CASSLSLVVAGELYEQYF TGTGCCAGCAGCTTATCCCTTGTGGTAGCGGGGGAACTCTACGAGCAGTACTTC
TRBJ2-5 NA NA TRBV28 CASSQQGQETQYF TGTGCCAGCAGTCAACAAGGCCAAGAGACCCAGTACTTC
TRBJ2-7 NA NA TRBV27 CASSYKTAYEQYF TGTGCCAGCAGCTACAAAACTGCCTACGAGCAGTACTTC
TRBJ2-2 NA TRBD1 TRBV30 CAFISDRGNTGELFF TGTGCCTTCATCTCGGACAGGGGGAACACCGGGGAGCTGTTTTTT
TRBJ2-7 NA NA TRBV4-1 CASSQDELTVAFYEQYF TGCGCCAGCAGCCAAGATGAGCTGACAGTTGCTTTTTACGAGCAGTACTTC
TRBJ2-7 NA NA TRBV28 CASSDRPYEQYF TGTGCCAGCAGTGATCGTCCCTACGAGCAGTACTTC
TRBJ1-5 NA TRBD1 TRBV4-1 CASSQEGQGAPQPQHF TGCGCCAGCAGCCAAGAGGGACAGGGGGCCCCTCAGCCCCAGCATTTT
TRBJ2-2 NA NA TRBV11-3 CASSLEVGINTGELFF TGTGCCAGCAGCTTAGAGGTAGGGATCAACACCGGGGAGCTGTTTTTT
TRBJ2-1 NA NA TRBV11-2 CASSSPLLEQFF TGTGCCAGCAGCTCACCTCTCTTAGAGCAGTTCTTC
TRBJ2-7 NA NA TRBV6-1 CASSEAGSTYEQYF TGTGCCAGCAGTGAAGCAGGTAGCACCTACGAGCAGTACTTC
TRBJ2-5 NA NA TRBV27 CASSFRLGGETQYF TGTGCCAGCAGTTTTAGACTAGGAGGGGAGACCCAGTACTTC
TRBJ2-1 NA NA TRBV6-1 CASSEAYNEQFF TGTGCCAGCAGTGAAGCTTACAATGAGCAGTTCTTC
TRBJ2-3 once NA TRBV6-5 CASSYVGGLSDTQYF TGTGCCAGCAGTTACGTGGGGGGCTTATCAGATACGCAGTATTTT
TRBJ2-1 NA NA TRBV7-9 CASSFTNNEQFF TGTGCCAGCAGCTTCACGAACAATGAGCAGTTCTTC
TRBJ2-5 once NA TRBV28 CASSSRGAREQYF TGTGCCAGCAGTTCAAGGGGGGCTCGAGAGCAGTACTTC
TRBJ2-7 NA NA TRBV15 CATSRDEEGSYEQYF TGTGCCACCAGCAGAGATGAGGAGGGCTCCTACGAGCAGTACTTC
TRBJ2-5 NA NA TRBV6-5 CASSWDQETQYF TGTGCCAGCAGCTGGGACCAAGAGACCCAGTACTTC
TRBJ2-2 NA NA TRBV7-5 CARSLASGTNTGELFF TGTGCCAGAAGCTTAGCTTCTGGGACTAACACCGGGGAGCTGTTTTTT
TRBJ2-7 NA NA TRBV5-1 CASSFEVPYEQYF TGCGCCAGCAGCTTCGAAGTCCCCTACGAGCAGTACTTC
TRBJ2-3 NA NA TRBV28 CASSSREYTDTQYF TGTGCCAGCAGTTCCAGGGAATACACAGATACGCAGTATTTT
TRBJ2-7 NA NA TRBV27 CASSWEKGYEQYF TGTGCCAGCAGTTGGGAGAAGGGCTACGAGCAGTACTTC
TRBJ1-2 NA NA TRBV5-1 CASSLDFTKTNYGYTF TGCGCCAGCAGCTTGGATTTCACGAAGACTAACTATGGCTACACCTTC
TRBJ2-3 NA TRBD2 TRBV7-2 CASSLGGTRTDTQYF TGTGCCAGCAGCTTAGGGGGGACTAGGACAGATACGCAGTATTTT
TRBJ2-7 NA NA TRBV6-5 CASSLGSTYEQYF TGTGCCAGCAGTTTGGGTAGTACCTACGAGCAGTACTTC
TRBJ2-1 NA TRBD2 TRBV4-1 CASSQDPTTSGSIHEQFF TGCGCCAGCAGCCAAGATCCTACGACTAGCGGGAGTATCCATGAGCAGTTCTTC